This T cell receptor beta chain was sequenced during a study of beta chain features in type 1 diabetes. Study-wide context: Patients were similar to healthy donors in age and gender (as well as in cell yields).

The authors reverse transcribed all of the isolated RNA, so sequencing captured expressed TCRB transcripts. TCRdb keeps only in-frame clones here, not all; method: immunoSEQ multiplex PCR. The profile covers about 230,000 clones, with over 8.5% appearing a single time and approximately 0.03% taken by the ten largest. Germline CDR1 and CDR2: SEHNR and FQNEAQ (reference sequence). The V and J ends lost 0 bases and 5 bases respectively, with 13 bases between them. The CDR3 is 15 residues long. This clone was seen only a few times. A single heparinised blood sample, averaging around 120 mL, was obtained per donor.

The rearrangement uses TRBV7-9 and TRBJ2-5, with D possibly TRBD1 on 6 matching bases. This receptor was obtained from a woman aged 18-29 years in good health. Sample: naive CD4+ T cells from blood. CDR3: CASSLATGHGETQYF. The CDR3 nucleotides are TGTGCCAGCAGCTTAGCGACAGGCCACGGGGAGACCCAGTACTTC.